Reported below is one T cell receptor (beta chain). Its antigen is undetermined. The sample belongs to a study of cytomegalovirus exposure and HLA in healthy donors. Broader study findings: A later analysis linked 15,000 to 20,000 TCR beta sequences to HLA alleles at 0.05 false discovery rate.

PCR amplification relied on 60 Vbeta primers (plus 13 Jbeta primers). TCRdb's table, derived via immunoSEQ multiplex PCR, lists solely in-frame clones and lacks some. The data hold some 140,000 clones, with around 80% observed a single time. The CDR3 has 14 amino acids. The V gene lost 0 bases and the J gene lost 6 bases, with 14 bases spanning the gap. The germline gives CDR1 GTSNPN, CDR2 SVGIG (reference sequence). Sequencing input: PBMCs. The rearrangement joins TRBV30 to TRBJ1-1; the D gene is possibly TRBD1 (5 bases). The TCR sequence derives from a man aged 35 to 55 in good health and CMV-seropositive. DNA for the CDR3: TGTGCCTGGAGTGTAGGGTCAATAGGGGCTGAAGCTTTCTTT. Amino acids: CAWSVGSIGAEAFF.